These T cell receptor beta chains were read from a single sample in a study of pediatric ulcerative colitis. This table comes from immunoSEQ multiplex PCR, and its TCRdb copy is limited to in-frame clones, with some not included. The table shows tens of thousands of clones, with 77% occurring only once. Material for sequencing was blood. These receptors came from a boy aged 5 to 17 with moderate ulcerative colitis. CDR3s include the opening cysteine and the closing phenylalanine or tryptophan. The D gene is left open where the match is weak. Clone size, where shown, is once, few, many, or a class for clones that have expanded.

D,size,V,J,DNA,CDR3
.,.,TRBV7-2,TRBJ2-5,TGTGCCAGCAGCTGGATCAGCCTAGAGACCCAGTACTTC,CASSWISLETQYF
.,.,TRBV5-6,TRBJ1-1,TGTGCCAGCAGCTTAGCGGGGGTGTGGACTGAAGCTTTCTTT,CASSLAGVWTEAFF
TRBD2,.,TRBV30,TRBJ2-1,TGTGCCTGGAGTGAAGCGGGAGGGAACAATGAGCAGTTCTTC,CAWSEAGGNNEQFF
.,.,TRBV4-2,TRBJ1-1,TGTGCCAGCAGCCAAGCTTCAGTCGACACTGAAGCTTTCTTT,CASSQASVDTEAFF
.,.,TRBV7-9,TRBJ2-1,TGTGCCAGCCTACCAGGGCTTCACCCCTACAATGAGCAGTTCTTC,CASLPGLHPYNEQFF
.,.,TRBV5-1,TRBJ2-7,TGCGCCAGCAGCCTGGCCCGGGGGCGAGAGCAGTACTTC,CASSLARGREQYF
TRBD2,.,TRBV5-1,TRBJ2-3,TGCGCCAGCAGCTCGGGACTAGCGGGGGCCCCTAACACAGATACGCAGTATTTT,CASSSGLAGAPNTDTQYF
.,.,TRBV19,TRBJ2-5,TGTGCCAGTAGTATCTTTCTGCGGGAGACCCAGTACTTC,CASSIFLRETQYF
.,.,TRBV19,TRBJ2-7,TGTGCCAGTAGTAGGGGCCAGGGTGGACTCTACGAGCAGTACTTC,CASSRGQGGLYEQYF
.,.,TRBV5-4,TRBJ1-1,TGTGCCAGCAGCTTGGACTGGAACACTGAAGCTTTCTTT,CASSLDWNTEAFF
.,.,TRBV7-9,TRBJ1-1,TGTGCCAGCAGCCCTATGGCACAGAACACTGAAGCTTTCTTT,CASSPMAQNTEAFF
.,few,TRBV11-2,TRBJ2-7,TGTGCCAGCAGCCCCCTGGGGAGGCCAGCTGGGGCCTCCTACGAGCAGTACTTC,CASSPLGRPAGASYEQYF
.,.,TRBV27,TRBJ2-7,TGTGCCAGCAGTTTAGGACGGACCTCCTACGAGCAGTACTTC,CASSLGRTSYEQYF
TRBD1,few,TRBV29-1,TRBJ1-2,TGCAGCGTCCCGGGACAGGGATTAAATGGCTACACCTTC,CSVPGQGLNGYTF
.,few,TRBV19,TRBJ1-4,TGTGCCAGTTATGAAAAACTGTTTTTT,CASYEKLFF
.,.,TRBV5-1,TRBJ2-5,TGCGCCAGCAGCTTGGAACGGCTTCAAGAGACCCAGTACTTC,CASSLERLQETQYF
.,.,TRBV5-8,TRBJ1-4,TGTGCCAGCAGCCCATCCCTTGGAGTTACTAATGAAAAACTGTTTTTT,CASSPSLGVTNEKLFF
.,.,TRBV2,TRBJ1-2,TGTGCCAGCAGGGCAGGGGACTATGGCTACACCTTC,CASRAGDYGYTF
.,few,TRBV4-2,TRBJ1-3,TGTGCCAGCAGCCAGGGCCTGATTACCTCTGGAAACACCATATATTTT,CASSQGLITSGNTIYF
TRBD1,.,TRBV19,TRBJ1-1,TGTGCCAGTAGTCAAGGACAGGTTCGGAACACTGAAGCTTTCTTT,CASSQGQVRNTEAFF
.,.,TRBV6-1,TRBJ2-7,TGTGCCAGCCTTAGAGGGGGCTACGAGCAGTACTTC,CASLRGGYEQYF
TRBD1,few,TRBV2,TRBJ2-7,TGTGCCGGAAAGACAGGGGGCATCGACGAGCAGTACTTC,CAGKTGGIDEQYF
TRBD1,.,TRBV4-1,TRBJ2-1,TGCGCCAGCAGCCAAGGCCGGGGCAGGACAGGGTCCCCCTACAATGAGCAGTTCTTC,CASSQGRGRTGSPYNEQFF
.,.,TRBV5-3,TRBJ2-3,TGTGCCAGCGACCCGGGACCATTTCTCACAGATACGCAGTATTTT,CASDPGPFLTDTQYF
TRBD2,.,TRBV7-6,TRBJ2-2,TGTGCCAGCAGCCCTCGGACTAGCGGGGGGAAAGAGAATCCCGGGGAGCTGTTTTTT,CASSPRTSGGKENPGELFF
.,.,TRBV11-2,TRBJ1-1,TGTGCCAGCAGCCCAATAGGCGGGGCTGAAGCTTTCTTT,CASSPIGGAEAFF
.,.,TRBV7-7,TRBJ2-1,TGTGCCAGCAGCTACGGGGCAGGCAATGAGCAGTTCTTC,CASSYGAGNEQFF
TRBD1,.,TRBV11-3,TRBJ2-2,TGTGCCAGCAGCTCGGACAGGGGCAACACCGGGGAGCTGTTTTTT,CASSSDRGNTGELFF
.,.,TRBV19,TRBJ1-2,TGTGCCAGTAGCCCCCTCGGACCCACCCGTTTGGGCTACACCTTC,CASSPLGPTRLGYTF
.,once,TRBV28,TRBJ1-5,TGTGGCATTCAGCGACGGGGGCTGAATCAGCCCCAGCATTTT,CGIQRRGLNQPQHF
.,medium-sized,TRBV25-1,TRBJ2-7,TGTGCCAGCAGTGACCGGACCTCTGAGGGCTACGAGCAGTACTTC,CASSDRTSEGYEQYF
TRBD1,.,TRBV7-2,TRBJ2-1,TGTGCCAGCAGCCCGTGGGACAGCGTGGGTAACAATGAGCAGTTCTTC,CASSPWDSVGNNEQFF
.,.,TRBV7-2,TRBJ2-5,TGTGCCAGCAGCCCCGTCGGGGGGCCAGAAGAGACCCAGTACTTC,CASSPVGGPEETQYF
.,few,TRBV5-6,TRBJ1-1,TGTGCCAGCAGCTTGGGAGGTGAAGCTTTCTTT,CASSLGGEAFF
.,once,TRBV19,TRBJ2-1,TGTGCCAGTAGTACTAGCGTCGGGGAGCAGTTCTTC,CASSTSVGEQFF
.,.,TRBV5-1,TRBJ1-4,TGCGCCAGCAGCTCCCGGACTAATGAAAAACTGTTTTTT,CASSSRTNEKLFF
.,.,TRBV30,TRBJ2-6,TGTGCCTGGGAAGACGGCTGGGCTGGGGCCAACGTCCTGACTTTC,CAWEDGWAGANVLTF
.,few,TRBV7-2,TRBJ1-5,TGTGCCAGCAGCAGGGGGGGTAGCAATCAGCCCCAGCATTTT,CASSRGGSNQPQHF
.,.,TRBV10-3,TRBJ1-4,TGTGCCATCAGTGAAGGGGTGGGTGAAAAACTGTTTTTT,CAISEGVGEKLFF
.,.,TRBV4-2,TRBJ1-1,TGTGCCAGCAGCCCCCTAGCGGATCGGGTCACTGAAGCTTTCTTT,CASSPLADRVTEAFF
TRBD1,.,TRBV18,TRBJ2-7,TGTGCCAGCTCGTCACGACAGGGGGCGCTGGACGAGCAGTACTTC,CASSSRQGALDEQYF
TRBD2,.,TRBV5-1,TRBJ2-1,TGCGCCAGCAGCCGAAAATTAGCGGGGGGCGCCTACAATGAGCAGTTCTTC,CASSRKLAGGAYNEQFF
TRBD1,.,TRBV6-4,TRBJ2-1,TGTGCCAGCAGTGAGTACAGGGGGAGCTCCTACAATGAGCAGTTCTTC,CASSEYRGSSYNEQFF
TRBD1,once,TRBV29-1,TRBJ2-1,TGCAGCGTTGTAAGACAGGGTCAAGGTGAGCAGTTCTTC,CSVVRQGQGEQFF
.,.,TRBV12-5,TRBJ2-7,TGTGCTAGTGGTTTATCGTTCGGGGGACCCTACGAGCAGTACTTC,CASGLSFGGPYEQYF
.,.,TRBV30,TRBJ1-1,TGTGCCTGGAGCGGGGGAGACCTCCGGTTGAACACTGAAGCTTTCTTT,CAWSGGDLRLNTEAFF
.,.,TRBV11-1,TRBJ2-3,TGTGCCAGCAGTCCGGACACCTACAGCACAGATACGCAGTATTTT,CASSPDTYSTDTQYF
.,.,TRBV7-8,TRBJ1-1,TGTGCCAGCAGCTTTGGACCGCTAGGCATGAACACTGAAGCTTTCTTT,CASSFGPLGMNTEAFF
.,.,TRBV29-1,TRBJ2-5,TGCAGCGTAAATCACTGGGGGGCGAGTGGGTACTTC,CSVNHWGASGYF
.,.,TRBV5-1,TRBJ2-7,TGCGCCAGCAGCTTGAATCTAGGGGACGAGCAGTACTTC,CASSLNLGDEQYF
TRBD1,.,TRBV29-1,TRBJ2-7,TGCAGCGCAGCCGGGACAGGGGACTACGAGCAGTACTTC,CSAAGTGDYEQYF
.,.,TRBV21-1,TRBJ2-7,TGTGCCAGCAGCTCTCACTACGAGCAGTACTTC,CASSSHYEQYF
TRBD1,.,TRBV20-1,TRBJ2-1,TGCAGTGCTAGGACAGGGTATGAGCAGTTCTTC,CSARTGYEQFF
.,.,TRBV19,TRBJ2-3,TGTGCCAGTAGTATCTTGGGGGGTGCCACAGATACGCAGTATTTT,CASSILGGATDTQYF
.,.,TRBV30,TRBJ2-3,TGTGCCTGGAGCACCGGGGCTCTCGCCTCTGCGGATACGCAGTATTTT,CAWSTGALASADTQYF
.,.,TRBV5-6,TRBJ1-5,TGTGCCAGCAGCTTGTGGTCCAGGGAGAGCAATCAGCCCCAGCATTTT,CASSLWSRESNQPQHF
.,few,TRBV4-1,TRBJ1-3,TGCGCCAGCAGCCAACTCGGGGTGATATGGGGAAACACCATATATTTT,CASSQLGVIWGNTIYF
.,.,TRBV11-2,TRBJ2-7,TGTGCCAGCAGCTGGGGGAGCAGGCGATACGAGCAGTACTTC,CASSWGSRRYEQYF